This note documents a single TCR beta chain sequence. Some clones are missing from TCRdb's copy, which holds only in-frame ones; the method was immunoSEQ multiplex PCR. Of tens of thousands of clones in the sample, around nine tenths were seen once. In germline, CDR1 is SEHNR, CDR2 FQNEAQ (reference sequence). The CDR3 runs to 15 residues. V lost 0 bases to trimming and J lost 6 bases; unmatched junction nucleotides: 1. These data belong to a study of blood T cell repertoires in COVID-19. As for the study in general: COVID-19 samples, acute and convalescent, were from the United States, Italy and Spain.

This sequence was found in a human donor in a cohort sampled during active COVID-19. The sample consisted of peripheral blood. This chain joins TRBV7-9 and TRBJ2-1, with TRBD2 identical over 11 bases. CDR3 nucleotides: TGTGCCAGCAGCTTAGCAGGGACTAGCGGCAATGAGCAGTTCTTC. This codes for CASSLAGTSGNEQFF.